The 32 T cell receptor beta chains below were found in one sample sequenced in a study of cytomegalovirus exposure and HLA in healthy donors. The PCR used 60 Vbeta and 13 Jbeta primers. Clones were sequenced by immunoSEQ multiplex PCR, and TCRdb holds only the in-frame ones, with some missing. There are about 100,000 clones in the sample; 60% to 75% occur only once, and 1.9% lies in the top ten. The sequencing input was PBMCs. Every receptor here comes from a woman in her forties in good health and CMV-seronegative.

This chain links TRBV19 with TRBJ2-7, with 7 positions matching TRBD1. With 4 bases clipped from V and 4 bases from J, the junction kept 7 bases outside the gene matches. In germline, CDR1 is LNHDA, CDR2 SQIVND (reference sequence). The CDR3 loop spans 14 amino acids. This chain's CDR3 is CASSTGTARYEQYF. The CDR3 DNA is TGTGCCAGTAGTACGGGGACAGCCCGATACGAGCAGTACTTC.

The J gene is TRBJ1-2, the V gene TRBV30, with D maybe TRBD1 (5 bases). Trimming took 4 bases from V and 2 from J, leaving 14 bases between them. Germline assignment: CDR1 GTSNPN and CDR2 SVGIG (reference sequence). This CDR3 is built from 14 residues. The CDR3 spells CAWIPSGLNYGYTF. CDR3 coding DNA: TGTGCCTGGATCCCTTCGGGACTGAACTATGGCTACACCTTC.

CDR3 sequence reads: CASAQGGSTEAFF. The CDR3, as DNA: TGTGCCAGTGCGCAGGGGGGCAGCACTGAAGCTTTCTTT. V usage is TRBV19 and J usage is TRBJ1-1, with TRBD1 matching 7 bases. CDR3 length: 13 amino acids. V dropped 8 bases and J dropped 4; count of bases not matched to a gene: 7. Germline lookup yields CDR1 LNHDA and CDR2 SQIVND (reference sequence).

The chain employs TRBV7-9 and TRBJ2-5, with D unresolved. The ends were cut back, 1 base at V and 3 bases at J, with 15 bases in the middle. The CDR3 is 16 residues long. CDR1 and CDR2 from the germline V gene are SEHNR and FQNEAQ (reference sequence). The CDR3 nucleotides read TGTGCCAGCAGCTTAGGTGGTAACAGTCAGAAAGAGACCCAGTACTTC. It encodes CASSLGGNSQKETQYF.

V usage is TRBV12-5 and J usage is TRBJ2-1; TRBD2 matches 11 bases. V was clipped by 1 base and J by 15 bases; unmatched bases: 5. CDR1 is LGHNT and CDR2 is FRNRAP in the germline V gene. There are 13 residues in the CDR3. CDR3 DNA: TGTGCTAGTGGTTTGGCCCAGGGGACTAGCGGGTTCTTC. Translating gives CASGLAQGTSGFF.

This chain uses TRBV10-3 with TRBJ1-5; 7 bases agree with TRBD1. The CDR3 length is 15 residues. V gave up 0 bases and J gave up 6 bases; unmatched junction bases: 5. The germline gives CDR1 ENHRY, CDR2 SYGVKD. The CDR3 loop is CAISESGQYSQPQHF. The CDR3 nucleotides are TGTGCCATCAGTGAGTCGGGACAGTACAGTCAGCCCCAGCATTTT.

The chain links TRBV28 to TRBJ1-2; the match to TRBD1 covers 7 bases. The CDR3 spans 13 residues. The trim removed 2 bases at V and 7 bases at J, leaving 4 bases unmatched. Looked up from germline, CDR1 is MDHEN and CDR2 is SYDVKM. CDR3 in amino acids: CASSLGTVSGYTF. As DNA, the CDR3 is TGTGCCAGCAGTTTAGGGACAGTAAGTGGCTACACCTTC.

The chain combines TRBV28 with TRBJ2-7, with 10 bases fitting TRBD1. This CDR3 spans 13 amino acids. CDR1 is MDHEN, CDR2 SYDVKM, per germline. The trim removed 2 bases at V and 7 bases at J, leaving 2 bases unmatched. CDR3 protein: CASSLRDRGEQYF. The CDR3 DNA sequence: TGTGCCAGCAGTTTAAGGGACAGGGGTGAGCAGTACTTC. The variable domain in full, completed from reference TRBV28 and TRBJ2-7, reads DVKVTQSSRYLVKRTGEKVFLECVQDMDHENMFWYRQDPGLGLRLIYFSYDVKMKEKGDIPEGYSVSREKKERFSLILESASTNQTSMYLCASSLRDRGEQYFGPGTRLTVT.

CDR3 DNA sequence: TGTGCCAGCATGGTGGTCGGGTCGACTACCTACGAGCAGTACTTC. The encoded protein is CASMVVGSTTYEQYF. The V gene is TRBV27, the J gene TRBJ2-7; possibly TRBD2 for D (5 bases). The CDR3 covers 15 residues. From germline, CDR1 is MNHEY and CDR2 SMNVEV (reference sequence). The V and J ends lost 7 bases and 2 bases respectively, with 18 bases between them.

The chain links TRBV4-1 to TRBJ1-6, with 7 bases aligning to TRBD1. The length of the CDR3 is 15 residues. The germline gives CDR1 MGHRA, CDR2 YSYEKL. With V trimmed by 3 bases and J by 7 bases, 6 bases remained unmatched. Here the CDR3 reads CASSHDRVPNSPLHF. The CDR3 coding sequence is TGCGCCAGCAGCCATGACAGGGTCCCAAATTCACCCCTCCACTTT.

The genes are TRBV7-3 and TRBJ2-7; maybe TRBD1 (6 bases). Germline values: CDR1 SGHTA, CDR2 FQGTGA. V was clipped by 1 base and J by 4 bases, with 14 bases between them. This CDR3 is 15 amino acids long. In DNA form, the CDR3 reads TGTGCCAGCAGCTTAAAAGGGGGTACAGAATACGAGCAGTACTTC. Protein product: CASSLKGGTEYEQYF.

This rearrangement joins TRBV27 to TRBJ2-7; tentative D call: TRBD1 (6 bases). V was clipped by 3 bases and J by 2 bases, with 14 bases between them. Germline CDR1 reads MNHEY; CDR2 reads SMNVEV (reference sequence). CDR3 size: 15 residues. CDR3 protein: CASSFDRWGTYEQYF. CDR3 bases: TGTGCCAGCAGTTTCGACAGGTGGGGAACCTACGAGCAGTACTTC.

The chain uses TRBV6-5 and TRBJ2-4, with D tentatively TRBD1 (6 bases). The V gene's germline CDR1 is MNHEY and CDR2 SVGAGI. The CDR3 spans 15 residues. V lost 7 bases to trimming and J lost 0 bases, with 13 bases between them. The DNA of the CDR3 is TGTGCCAGCACGACTGGGGGCCTAGCCAAAAACATTCAGTACTTC. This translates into CASTTGGLAKNIQYF.

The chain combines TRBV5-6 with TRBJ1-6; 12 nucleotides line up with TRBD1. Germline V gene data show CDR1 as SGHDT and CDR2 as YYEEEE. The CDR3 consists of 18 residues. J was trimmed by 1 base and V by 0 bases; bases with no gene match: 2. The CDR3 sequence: CASSLEGQGASYNSPLHF. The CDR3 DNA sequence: TGTGCCAGCAGCTTGGAGGGACAGGGGGCGTCCTATAATTCACCCCTCCACTTT.

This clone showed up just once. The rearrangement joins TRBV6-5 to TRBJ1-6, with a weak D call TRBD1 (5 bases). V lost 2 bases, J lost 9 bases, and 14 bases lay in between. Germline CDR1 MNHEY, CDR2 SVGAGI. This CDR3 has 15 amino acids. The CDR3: CASSYRLGQGSPLHF. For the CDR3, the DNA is TGTGCCAGCAGTTACCGCCTCGGGCAGGGTTCACCCCTCCACTTT.

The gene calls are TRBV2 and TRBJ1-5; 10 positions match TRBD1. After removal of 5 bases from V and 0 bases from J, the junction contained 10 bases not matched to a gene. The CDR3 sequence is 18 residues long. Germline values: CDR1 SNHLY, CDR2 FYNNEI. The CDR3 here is CASSLPGQGGHSNQPQHF. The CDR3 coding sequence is TGTGCCAGCAGTCTCCCCGGACAGGGGGGGCATAGCAATCAGCCCCAGCATTTT.

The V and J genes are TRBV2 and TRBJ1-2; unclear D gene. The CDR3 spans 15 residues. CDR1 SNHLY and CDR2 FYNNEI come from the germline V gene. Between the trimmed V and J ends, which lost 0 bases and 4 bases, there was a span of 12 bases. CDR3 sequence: CASSEAQVVGYGYTF. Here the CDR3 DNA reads TGTGCCAGCAGTGAAGCGCAGGTGGTTGGCTATGGCTACACCTTC.

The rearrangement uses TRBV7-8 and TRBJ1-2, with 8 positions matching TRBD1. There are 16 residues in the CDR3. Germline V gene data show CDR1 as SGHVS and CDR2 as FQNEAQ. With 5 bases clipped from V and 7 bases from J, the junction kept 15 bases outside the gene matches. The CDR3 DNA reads TGTGCCAGCAGCCCGAGGGGTGGACAGGGCGTAGGTGGCTACACCTTC. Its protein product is CASSPRGGQGVGGYTF.

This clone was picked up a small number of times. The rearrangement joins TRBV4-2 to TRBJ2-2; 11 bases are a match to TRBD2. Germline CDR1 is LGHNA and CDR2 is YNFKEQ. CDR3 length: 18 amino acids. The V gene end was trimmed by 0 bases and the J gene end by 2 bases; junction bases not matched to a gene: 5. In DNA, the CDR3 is TGTGCCAGCAGCCAAGATCCTAGCGGGGGGTTTAACACCGGGGAGCTGTTTTTT. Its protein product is CASSQDPSGGFNTGELFF.

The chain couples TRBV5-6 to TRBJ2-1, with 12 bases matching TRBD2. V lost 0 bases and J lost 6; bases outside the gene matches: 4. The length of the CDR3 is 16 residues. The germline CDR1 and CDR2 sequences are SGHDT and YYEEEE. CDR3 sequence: CASSLVPSGGANEQFF. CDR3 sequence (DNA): TGTGCCAGCAGCTTGGTTCCTAGCGGGGGGGCCAATGAGCAGTTCTTC.

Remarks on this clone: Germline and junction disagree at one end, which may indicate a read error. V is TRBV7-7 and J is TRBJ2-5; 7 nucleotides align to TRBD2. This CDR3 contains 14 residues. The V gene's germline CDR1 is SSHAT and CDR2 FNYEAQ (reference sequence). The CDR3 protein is CASSLDGGQETQYF. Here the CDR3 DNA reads TGTGCTAGCAGCTTGGACGGGGGGCAAGAGACCCAGTACTTC.

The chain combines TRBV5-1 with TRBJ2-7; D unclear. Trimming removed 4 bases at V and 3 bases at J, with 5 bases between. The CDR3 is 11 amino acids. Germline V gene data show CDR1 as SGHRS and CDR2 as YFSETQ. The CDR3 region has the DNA TGCGCCAGCAGCGACTTCTACGAGCAGTACTTC. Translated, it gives CASSDFYEQYF.

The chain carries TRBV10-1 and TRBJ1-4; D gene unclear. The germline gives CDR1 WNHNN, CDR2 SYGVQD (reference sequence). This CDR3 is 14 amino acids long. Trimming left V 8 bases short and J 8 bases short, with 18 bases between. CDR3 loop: CASSDNRGSEKLFF. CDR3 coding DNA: TGCGCCAGCTCTGACAATCGGGGAAGCGAAAAACTGTTTTTT.

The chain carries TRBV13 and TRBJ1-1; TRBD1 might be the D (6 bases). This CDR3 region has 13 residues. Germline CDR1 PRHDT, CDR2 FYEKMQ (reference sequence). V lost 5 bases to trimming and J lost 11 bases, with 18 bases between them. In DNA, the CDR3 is TGTGCCAGCAGCCCAACAGGGAATTGGGTCGCTTTCTTT. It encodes CASSPTGNWVAFF.

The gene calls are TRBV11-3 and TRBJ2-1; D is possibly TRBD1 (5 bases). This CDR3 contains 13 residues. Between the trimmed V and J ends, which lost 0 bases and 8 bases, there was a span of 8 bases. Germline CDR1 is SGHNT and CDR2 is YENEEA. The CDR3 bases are TGTGCCAGCAGCTTAGATCTGGGGCATGAGCAGTTCTTC. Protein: CASSLDLGHEQFF.

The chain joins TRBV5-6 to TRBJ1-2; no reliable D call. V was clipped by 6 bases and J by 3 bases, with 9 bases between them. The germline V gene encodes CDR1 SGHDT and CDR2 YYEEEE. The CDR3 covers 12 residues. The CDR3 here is CASTLQDYGYTF. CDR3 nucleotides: TGTGCCAGCACCCTCCAGGACTATGGCTACACCTTC.

CDR3 coding DNA: TGTGCCATCAGTGCGGCTAGCGGGGATATCCAAGAGACCCAGTACTTC. Its protein is CAISAASGDIQETQYF. The V and J genes are TRBV10-3 and TRBJ2-5, with TRBD2 matching over 9 bases. Looked up from germline, CDR1 is ENHRY and CDR2 is SYGVKD. With 4 bases clipped from V and 1 base from J, the junction kept 7 bases outside the gene matches. This CDR3 comprises 16 residues.

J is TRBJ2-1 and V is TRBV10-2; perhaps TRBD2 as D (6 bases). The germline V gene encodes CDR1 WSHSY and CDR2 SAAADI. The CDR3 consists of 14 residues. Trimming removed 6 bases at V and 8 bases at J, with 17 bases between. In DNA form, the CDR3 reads TGCGCCAGCAGGGCCCGGGACTGGGGCGATGAGCAGTTCTTC. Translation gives CASRARDWGDEQFF.

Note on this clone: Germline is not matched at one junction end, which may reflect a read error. Here the CDR3 reads CSSSLGATALNQPQHF. The CDR3 nucleotides read TGTTCCAGCAGCTTAGGGGCGACCGCGCTAAATCAGCCCCAGCATTTT. J is TRBJ1-5 and V is TRBV7-9; perhaps TRBD1 as D (5 bases). The CDR3 totals 16 residues. The germline gives CDR1 SEHNR, CDR2 FQNEAQ (reference sequence).

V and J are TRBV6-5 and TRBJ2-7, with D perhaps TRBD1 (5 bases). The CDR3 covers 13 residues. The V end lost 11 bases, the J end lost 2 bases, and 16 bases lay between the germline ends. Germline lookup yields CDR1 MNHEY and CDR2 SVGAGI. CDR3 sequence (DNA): TGTGCCGGCGGCAGGGATCTGACCTACGAGCAGTACTTC. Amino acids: CAGGRDLTYEQYF.

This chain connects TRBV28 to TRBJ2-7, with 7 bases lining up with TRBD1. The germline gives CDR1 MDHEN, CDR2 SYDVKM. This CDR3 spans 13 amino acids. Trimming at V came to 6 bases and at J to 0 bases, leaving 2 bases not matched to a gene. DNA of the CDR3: TGTGCCAGCAGAGGGGACAGCTCCTACGAGCAGTACTTC. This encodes CASRGDSSYEQYF.

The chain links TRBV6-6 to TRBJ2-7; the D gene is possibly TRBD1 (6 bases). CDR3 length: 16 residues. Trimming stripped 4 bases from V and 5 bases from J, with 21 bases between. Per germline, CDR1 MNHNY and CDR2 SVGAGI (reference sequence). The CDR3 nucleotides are TGTGCCAGCAGTTTCTCGACAGGAACCCTAGGTGACGAGCAGTACTTC. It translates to CASSFSTGTLGDEQYF.